This T cell receptor (beta chain) was documented in a study of blood T cell repertoires in COVID-19. About the study: The United States, Italy and Spain provided the acute and convalescent COVID-19 samples. The analysed material was cDNA or gDNA that came from T cells, B-cell-depleted T cells, or PBMCs.

Original analysis: The authors estimated nucleated cell counts from reference gene primer amplification. Measured with immunoSEQ multiplex PCR; TCRdb has only the in-frame clones, and not every one. V, J and clone size were drawn from that table, and D and trimming were deduced from the DNA. There are around 140,000 clones in the sample; 88% occur only once, and 2.5% to 3% lies in the top ten. Germline-derived CDR1 and CDR2 are SGHRS and YFSETQ. CDR3 length: 15 residues. The V gene lost 3 bases and the J gene lost 4 bases, with 13 bases spanning the gap. Seattle patient enrollment occurred during active infection, with longitudinal follow-up thereafter.

The sample was peripheral blood. This receptor was taken from a human donor with COVID-19, enrolled during active disease. The donor label of this sample is uncertain. The chain joins TRBV5-1 to TRBJ2-2; D is uncertain. The CDR3 nucleotides are TGCGCCAGCAGCTCTCAAAACGGGTTCACCGGGGAGCTGTTTTTT. This gives the protein CASSSQNGFTGELFF.